The 9 T cell receptor beta chains presented below share a single source sample, sequenced in a study of T cells in Graves' hyperthyroidism and ophthalmopathy. There were TCR beta CDR3 regions amplified from RNA transcripts. First-round RT-PCR targeting the TCR CDR3 was performed with the HTBI primer set. TCRdb independently ran MiXCR on the multiplex PCR reads; one entry per CDR3 protein. Of 640,000 or so distinct CDR3 sequences detected, 12% to 15% appear once; the ten largest clones hold roughly 7%. Sequenced material: blood. All receptors come from a woman aged 18-29 years with Graves' ophthalmopathy.

The CDR3 loop reads CSATGLKNIQYF. The CDR3 DNA follows: TGCAGTGCCACAGGGCTCAAAAACATTCAGTACTTC. The chain uses TRBV20-1 and TRBJ2-4, with a possible D match to TRBD1 (6 bases). Trimming left V 6 bases short and J 3 bases short, with 9 bases between. The CDR3 runs to 12 residues. Germline CDR1 DFQATT, CDR2 SNEGSKA (reference sequence).

This clonotype occurred many times. This rearrangement joins TRBV5-1 to TRBJ2-3; 7 bases are shared with TRBD2. CDR1 SGHRS and CDR2 YFSETQ come from the germline V gene. Trimming at V came to 5 bases and at J to 2 bases, leaving 23 bases not matched to a gene. The CDR3 has 20 amino acids. CDR3 in amino acids: CASRNLGTTSAAPPTDTQYF. DNA for the CDR3: TGCGCCAGCAGAAACCTGGGTACTACTAGCGCCGCACCTCCCACAGATACGCAGTATTTT.

This chain uses TRBV6-1 with TRBJ2-7; 10 bases are a match to TRBD1. J gave up 2 bases and V 10 bases, and 8 bases lay outside the gene matches. Germline V lookup: CDR1 MNHNS, CDR2 SASEGT. The CDR3 spans 14 residues. CDR3 nucleotide sequence: TGTGCCACCGGGCGGGACAGGGGCCCCTACGAGCAGTACTTC. Amino acids: CATGRDRGPYEQYF.

This clonotype was picked up many times. The chain recombines TRBV7-9 with TRBJ2-5, with TRBD2 identical over 9 bases. V dropped 2 bases and J dropped 4; count of bases not matched to a gene: 2. Germline-derived CDR1 and CDR2 are SEHNR and FQNEAQ (reference sequence). The CDR3 is 14 residues long. CDR3: CASSLQAGGETQYF. CDR3 DNA: TGTGCCAGCAGCTTACAAGCGGGAGGAGAGACCCAGTACTTC. Full variable domain (missing parts from reference TRBV7-9 and TRBJ2-5): DTGVSQNPRHKITKRGQNVTFRCDPISEHNRLYWYRQTLGQGPEFLTYFQNEAQLEKSRLLSDRFSAERPKGSFSTLEIQRTEQGDSAMYLCASSLQAGGETQYFGPGTRLLVL.

This clonotype was counted many times. This chain links TRBV9 with TRBJ2-7, with 7 bases lining up with TRBD1. CDR3 length equals 15 residues. Germline V CDR1 and CDR2: SGDLS, YYNGEE. The trim removed 0 bases at V and 3 bases at J, leaving 6 bases unmatched. The CDR3 region has the DNA TGTGCCAGCAGCGTAGTTCCGGACAGGTTCTACGAGCAGTACTTC. Its translation is CASSVVPDRFYEQYF. Combining the CDR3 with reference TRBV9 and TRBJ2-7 gives the whole variable domain DSGVTQTPKHLITATGQRVTLRCSPRSGDLSVYWYQQSLDQGLQFLIQYYNGEERAKGNILERFSAQQFPDLHSELNLSSLELGDSALYFCASSVVPDRFYEQYFGPGTRLTVT.

In its sample, this clonotype was seen many times. This rearrangement joins TRBV2 to TRBJ1-6; 9 bases match TRBD1. The CDR3 runs to 14 residues. Unmatched junction bases numbered 6, after V lost 7 bases and J lost 8 bases. CDR1 and CDR2 from the germline V gene are SNHLY and FYNNEI. CDR3 nucleotides: TGTGCCAGCATCTCGGACAGGGGTGATTCACCCCTCCACTTT. Amino acid sequence: CASISDRGDSPLHF.

This clonotype was observed at least ten times. The J gene is TRBJ2-2, the V gene TRBV28; TRBD2 matches at 8 bases. Germline assignment: CDR1 MDHEN and CDR2 SYDVKM. The V segment lost 6 bases and the J segment 6 bases; nucleotides outside the gene matches: 9. The CDR3 consists of 15 residues. Here the CDR3 reads CASRPGTSYSGELFF. In DNA, the CDR3 is TGTGCCAGCAGGCCTGGGACTAGTTATTCCGGGGAGCTGTTTTTT.

This clonotype was found many times. V usage is TRBV30 and J usage is TRBJ1-2; possible D gene TRBD1, 5 bases. The CDR3 is 14 residues long. The V and J ends lost 4 bases and 0 bases respectively, with 12 bases between them. Germline-derived CDR1 and CDR2 are GTSNPN and SVGIG (reference sequence). CDR3 residues: CAWIRGEANYGYTF. The CDR3 DNA is TGTGCCTGGATTAGGGGAGAGGCTAACTATGGCTACACCTTC.

This clonotype was found many times. The chain couples TRBV28 to TRBJ1-2, with 7 bases matching TRBD1. The germline gives CDR1 MDHEN, CDR2 SYDVKM. The CDR3 runs 13 residues. V lost 3 bases, J lost 8 bases, and 6 bases stayed unmatched. The CDR3 here is CASSFAGGVGYTF. The CDR3 DNA reads as TGTGCCAGCAGTTTTGCAGGGGGAGTCGGCTACACCTTC.